A selection of T cell receptor beta chains follows, all from one sample in a study of technical replicates of blood from four donors. Assay used: immunoSEQ multiplex PCR; TCRdb lists only in-frame clones, some missing. Among 76,000 or so clones listed, more than 85% were seen once. Material: T cells isolated from PBMCs. These receptor sequences come from a human donor in good health. Both conserved end residues are part of each CDR3. D genes are given only for firm matches. For some rows the clone size is stated as once, few or many, or as a class when expanded; others skip it.

j_gene,v_gene,d_gene,abundance,CDR3nt,CDR3aa
TRBJ2-7,TRBV27,-,-,TGTGCCAGCAGGACCGGGGTCTCCTACGAGCAGTACTTC,CASRTGVSYEQYF
TRBJ1-1,TRBV28,-,-,TGTGCCAGCAGCTTCACGAACACAGGAGCTTTAGAAGCTTTCTTT,CASSFTNTGALEAFF
TRBJ1-1,TRBV5-1,-,-,TGCGCCAGCAGGTACGGGGGACCTCTCACTGAAGCTTTCTTT,CASRYGGPLTEAFF
TRBJ2-1,TRBV5-8,-,-,TGTGCCAGCAGCTTTAGAAGCCCCTACAATGAGCAGTTCTTC,CASSFRSPYNEQFF
TRBJ2-3,TRBV28,TRBD2,-,TGTGCCAGCAGTCTCCAGGGACTAGCGGGAGTTTCCGAGGGCGCAGATACGCAGTATTTT,CASSLQGLAGVSEGADTQYF
TRBJ2-1,TRBV2,-,once,TGTGCCAGCAGTCCCGGGGACAATGAGCAGTTCTTC,CASSPGDNEQFF
TRBJ2-1,TRBV6-1,TRBD1,once,TGTGCCAGCAGTGAAGCCCGGACAGGGAGCGACAATGAGCAGTTCTTC,CASSEARTGSDNEQFF
TRBJ2-5,TRBV4-2,TRBD2,-,TGTGCCAGCAGCCAAGGGACTAGCGGGGTCCAAGAGACCCAGTACTTC,CASSQGTSGVQETQYF
TRBJ2-5,TRBV25-1,TRBD1,-,TGTGCCAGCAGAACCGGGACAGGAGAGACCCAGTACTTC,CASRTGTGETQYF
TRBJ2-5,TRBV21-1,-,-,TGTTTATGGCGGCTCGCCAGGGGTTTTCAAGAGACCCAGTACTTC,CLWRLARGFQETQYF
TRBJ2-7,TRBV5-4,-,-,TGTGCCAGCAGCTTGAGCGGACCGGCGGACGAGCAGTACTTC,CASSLSGPADEQYF
TRBJ1-3,TRBV7-9,-,-,TGTGCCAGCAAGTACAGCTCTGGAAACACCATATATTTT,CASKYSSGNTIYF
TRBJ1-1,TRBV11-2,TRBD1,-,TGTGCCAGCAGCTCTGGGACAGAGAACACTGAAGCTTTCTTT,CASSSGTENTEAFF
TRBJ2-5,TRBV30,-,-,TGTGCCTGGGACAGGCCCTGGGAAGAGACCCAGTACTTC,CAWDRPWEETQYF
TRBJ2-7,TRBV27,TRBD1,-,TGTGCCAGCAGTCTGACAGGGGGGCCTTTTGAGCAGTACTTC,CASSLTGGPFEQYF
TRBJ2-5,TRBV9,TRBD1,-,TGTGCCAGCAGCCCGACAGGGGAAGGAGAGACCCAGTACTTC,CASSPTGEGETQYF
TRBJ2-3,TRBV15,-,-,TGTGCCACCAGCAGGGCAGGGATAGGGACAGATACGCAGTATTTT,CATSRAGIGTDTQYF
TRBJ2-3,TRBV9,TRBD2,-,TGTGCCAGCAGCGTAATAGCGGGGAGTCTCACAGATACGCAGTATTTT,CASSVIAGSLTDTQYF
TRBJ2-1,TRBV19,TRBD1,-,TGTGCCAGTAGTATCATATCCCGGGACAGGGTCAATGAGCAGTTCTTC,CASSIISRDRVNEQFF
TRBJ2-5,TRBV6-4,TRBD2,-,TGTGCCAGCAGGGGACTAGCGGCTGAGACCCAGTACTTC,CASRGLAAETQYF
TRBJ1-3,TRBV30,-,-,TGTGCCTCCTCTTCAGGGGCTGGAAACACCATATATTTT,CASSSGAGNTIYF
TRBJ2-3,TRBV29-1,-,-,TGCAGCTTCCCGGGATCTTCGGGTCCAGATACGCAGTATTTT,CSFPGSSGPDTQYF
TRBJ1-5,TRBV6-4,-,-,TGTGCCAGCAGTGACTCGCCAGGTAGCAATCAGCCCCAGCATTTT,CASSDSPGSNQPQHF
TRBJ2-4,TRBV11-3,-,once,TGTGCCAGCAGCTTACGCCAGGGGTTAGCCAAAAACATTCAGTACTTC,CASSLRQGLAKNIQYF
TRBJ2-1,TRBV14,-,-,TGTGCCAGCAGCCAAGGTTCGGCGGGGGCCGGTATTGAGCAGTTCTTC,CASSQGSAGAGIEQFF
TRBJ2-2,TRBV2,-,-,TGTGCCAGCAGGCACAGGACAACCGGGGAGCTGTTTTTT,CASRHRTTGELFF
TRBJ2-5,TRBV5-1,-,-,TGCGCCAGCAGCTTGACAGGGTTGGGAGAGACCCAGTACTTC,CASSLTGLGETQYF
TRBJ2-7,TRBV5-1,-,-,TGCGCCAGCAGCTTGGAAACACCGGGAGAGACTCCGGAGTACTTC,CASSLETPGETPEYF
TRBJ2-7,TRBV14,TRBD1,-,TGTGCCAGCAGCCAAAGACAGGGGGGCTTGGGCGAGCAGTACTTC,CASSQRQGGLGEQYF
TRBJ2-2,TRBV30,TRBD2,-,TGTGCCTGGGGGGGACTAGCGGGGTCCGGGGAGCTGTTTTTT,CAWGGLAGSGELFF
TRBJ2-2,TRBV6-5,-,-,TGTGCCAGCAGTTACTCGACCGCTAGCGTAGCCGGGGAGCTGTTTTTT,CASSYSTASVAGELFF
TRBJ1-1,TRBV5-4,-,-,TGTGCCAGCCAGATGCAGGGGAACACTGAAGCTTTCTTT,CASQMQGNTEAFF
TRBJ1-2,TRBV30,-,-,TGTGCCTGGAGTGTTGGGGCGGTCAACTATGGCTACACCTTC,CAWSVGAVNYGYTF
TRBJ1-1,TRBV5-5,-,-,TGTGCCAGCAGCTCGGTAGGGGGCACTGAAGCTTTCTTT,CASSSVGGTEAFF
TRBJ2-7,TRBV6-1,TRBD2,-,TGTGCCAGCAGTGAGCTAGCGGAGGACTACGAGCAGTACTTC,CASSELAEDYEQYF
TRBJ2-3,TRBV5-1,-,-,TGCGCCAGCAGCTTATCTAGAAACGGAGATACGCAGTATTTT,CASSLSRNGDTQYF
TRBJ2-5,TRBV29-1,-,-,TGCAGCGCCGTGGGGGCGATTGCCCAGTACTTC,CSAVGAIAQYF
TRBJ1-1,TRBV9,-,-,TGTGCCAGCAGCGTAGGTGCAGGGGAAACTGAAGCTTTCTTT,CASSVGAGETEAFF
TRBJ1-1,TRBV6-1,TRBD1,-,TGTGCCAGCAGTGAACCAGGGGGCGAAGACACTGAAGCTTTCTTT,CASSEPGGEDTEAFF
TRBJ2-7,TRBV5-4,TRBD1,-,TGTGCCAGCAGCAAAAAAGGACAGGGGGCGCGCGAGCAGTACTTC,CASSKKGQGAREQYF
TRBJ2-1,TRBV4-1,-,-,TGCGCCAGCAGCCAGGGCACCCACAATGAGCAGTTCTTC,CASSQGTHNEQFF
TRBJ1-1,TRBV19,-,few,TGTGCCAGTAGTAGGAAGGGGTCGAACACTGAAGCTTTCTTT,CASSRKGSNTEAFF